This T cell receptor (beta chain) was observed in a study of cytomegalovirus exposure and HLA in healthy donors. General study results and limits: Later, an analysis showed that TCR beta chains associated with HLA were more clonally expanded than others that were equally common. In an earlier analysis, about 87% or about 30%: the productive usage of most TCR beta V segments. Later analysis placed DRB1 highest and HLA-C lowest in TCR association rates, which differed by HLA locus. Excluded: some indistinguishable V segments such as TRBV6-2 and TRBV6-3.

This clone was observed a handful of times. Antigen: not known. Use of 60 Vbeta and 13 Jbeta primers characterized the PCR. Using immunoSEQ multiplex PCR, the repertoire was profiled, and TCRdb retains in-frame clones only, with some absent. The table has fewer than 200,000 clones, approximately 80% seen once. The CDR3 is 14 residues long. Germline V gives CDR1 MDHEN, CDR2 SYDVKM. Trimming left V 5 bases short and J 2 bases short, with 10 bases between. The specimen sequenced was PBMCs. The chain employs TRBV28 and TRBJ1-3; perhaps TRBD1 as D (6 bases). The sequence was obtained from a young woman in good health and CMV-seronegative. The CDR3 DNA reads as TGTGCCAGCAGTAACCAGGGGACTGGAAACACCATATATTTT. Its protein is CASSNQGTGNTIYF.